Presented here are 12 T cell receptor beta chains from one specimen sequenced in a study of early T cells in non-severe SARS-CoV-2 infection. From the 5' RACE reads, TCRdb called clonotypes with MiXCR, one entry per CDR3 protein. The sample lists 35,000 to 55,000 distinct CDR3 sequences, about 6.5% occurring once. Sequencing used whole blood, obtained at baseline. The receptors were gathered from an adult who was a healthcare worker with PCR-confirmed SARS-CoV-2 infection or an uninfected control (not recorded which).

The V and J genes are TRBV10-3 and TRBJ2-3; 10 bases are a match to TRBD2. CDR1 is ENHRY, CDR2 SYGVKD, per germline. J gave up 4 bases and V 6 bases, and 4 bases lay outside the gene matches. This CDR3 contains 14 residues. DNA of the CDR3: TGTGCCATCAGGCTAGCGGGAGATTCAGATACGCAGTATTTT. Translation gives CAIRLAGDSDTQYF.

This clonotype was observed at least ten times. The chain has TRBV20-1 and TRBJ1-5; D not resolved. CDR1 and CDR2 from the germline V gene are DFQATT and SNEGSKA (reference sequence). Trimming stripped 3 bases from V and 7 bases from J, with 7 bases between. There are 11 residues in the CDR3. The CDR3 DNA reads as TGCAGTGCTAGCATTGGGCAGCCCCAGCATTTT. Translation gives CSASIGQPQHF.

This clonotype was seen repeatedly, ten times or more. This sequence joins TRBV2 and TRBJ2-3; TRBD2 agrees at 9 bases. The CDR3 totals 16 residues. V lost 4 bases and J lost 6; bases outside the gene matches: 11. From germline, CDR1 is SNHLY and CDR2 FYNNEI. The CDR3 spells CASSASQAGGRDTQYF. The CDR3 region has the DNA TGTGCCAGCAGTGCCTCCCAAGCGGGGGGACGGGATACGCAGTATTTT.

This clonotype was seen at least ten times. This sequence joins TRBV6-2 or TRBV6-3 and TRBJ2-1; TRBD2 matches at 7 bases. The CDR3 sequence is 14 residues long. Germline V CDR1 and CDR2: MNHEY, SVGEGT. V trimming: 8 bases; J trimming: 0 bases; junction bases outside the gene matches: 4. The chain's CDR3 is CASWGGSSYNEQFF. In DNA form, the CDR3 reads TGTGCCAGCTGGGGGGGGAGCTCCTACAATGAGCAGTTCTTC.

This clonotype was detected only once. This CDR3 is CSASRPLDNEQFF. CDR3 coding DNA: TGCAGTGCGAGTAGGCCCTTGGACAATGAGCAGTTCTTC. V is TRBV20-1 and J is TRBJ2-1; D is ambiguous. V was clipped by 6 bases and J by 5 bases, with 14 bases between them. There are 13 residues in the CDR3. The germline CDR1 and CDR2 sequences are DFQATT and SNEGSKA (reference sequence).

CDR3 loop: CASSRRNRGLNEKLFF. CDR3 nucleotide sequence: TGTGCCAGCAGTCGTAGAAACAGAGGACTTAATGAAAAACTGTTTTTT. V and J are TRBV7-2 and TRBJ1-4; D remains ambiguous. CDR3 length equals 16 residues. The germline V and J ends were trimmed by 6 bases and 4 bases, with 18 bases remaining between them. Per germline, CDR1 SGHTA and CDR2 FQGNSA.

The chain joins TRBV4-1 to TRBJ1-2, with 8 nucleotides matching TRBD1. V trimming: 4 bases; J trimming: 2 bases; junction bases outside the gene matches: 9. The V gene's germline CDR1 is MGHRA and CDR2 YSYEKL. The CDR3 has 16 residues. The CDR3 sequence is CASSPSRPGGNYGYTF. Written as DNA, the CDR3 is TGCGCCAGCAGCCCCAGCCGGCCAGGGGGCAACTATGGCTACACCTTC.

The table lists this clonotype with many counts. V and J are TRBV18 and TRBJ2-1; D perhaps matches TRBD2 (5 bases). Germline V gene data show CDR1 as KGHSH and CDR2 as LQKENI. V lost 3 bases and J 0 bases, leaving 9 bases between the germline ends. CDR3 length: 15 amino acids. The CDR3 DNA reads as TGTGCCAGCTCACCCCCGACTACCTCCTACAATGAGCAGTTCTTC. This sequence encodes CASSPPTTSYNEQFF.

This clonotype was seen only a few times. The chain uses TRBV7-9 and TRBJ1-2; possibly TRBD1 for D (6 bases). Germline CDR1 SEHNR, CDR2 FQNEAQ (reference sequence). Deletions cut 6 bases from V and 1 base from J, with 21 bases between. CDR3 length equals 17 residues. The DNA for the CDR3 is TGTGCCAGCAGTTACATTCCCGGGACACTACTTAACTATGGCTACACCTTC. Its translation is CASSYIPGTLLNYGYTF.

This clonotype was picked up many times. The rearrangement links TRBV7-9 to TRBJ2-1; possible D gene TRBD2, 5 bases. V was trimmed by 2 bases and J by 7 bases, leaving 15 bases between them. The CDR3 runs 15 residues. CDR1 and CDR2 (germline): SEHNR, FQNEAQ (reference sequence). The CDR3 region is CASSLSGTRMNEQFF. The CDR3 bases are TGTGCCAGCAGCTTAAGCGGCACCCGGATGAATGAGCAGTTCTTC.

Many counts were recorded for this clonotype. The J gene is TRBJ1-1, the V gene TRBV7-2; maybe TRBD1 (5 bases). The ends were cut back, 1 base at V and 5 bases at J, with 11 bases in the middle. Germline assignment: CDR1 SGHTA and CDR2 FQGNSA. This CDR3 region has 14 residues. CDR3 sequence reads: CASSLDGRATEAFF. Written as DNA, the CDR3 is TGTGCCAGCAGCTTAGATGGCAGGGCTACTGAAGCTTTCTTT.

This clonotype came up many times. A junction end diverges from the germline sequence, so it may reflect a read error. The rearrangement links TRBV5-6 to TRBJ2-1; no clear D gene. The CDR3 spans 13 residues. Looked up from germline, CDR1 is SGHDT and CDR2 is YYEEEE. The DNA of the CDR3 is TGTGCCAGCAGCTTGGTAGGAAAACCCCCTGGTCTCTTC. Translation gives CASSLVGKPPGLF. The complete variable domain, with remaining parts taken from reference TRBV5-6 and TRBJ2-1, reads DAGVTQSPTHLIKTRGQQVTLRCSPKSGHDTVSWYQQALGQGPQFIFQYYEEEERQRGNFPDRFSGHQFPNYSSELNVNALLLGDSALYLCASSLVGKPPGLFGPGTRLTVL.